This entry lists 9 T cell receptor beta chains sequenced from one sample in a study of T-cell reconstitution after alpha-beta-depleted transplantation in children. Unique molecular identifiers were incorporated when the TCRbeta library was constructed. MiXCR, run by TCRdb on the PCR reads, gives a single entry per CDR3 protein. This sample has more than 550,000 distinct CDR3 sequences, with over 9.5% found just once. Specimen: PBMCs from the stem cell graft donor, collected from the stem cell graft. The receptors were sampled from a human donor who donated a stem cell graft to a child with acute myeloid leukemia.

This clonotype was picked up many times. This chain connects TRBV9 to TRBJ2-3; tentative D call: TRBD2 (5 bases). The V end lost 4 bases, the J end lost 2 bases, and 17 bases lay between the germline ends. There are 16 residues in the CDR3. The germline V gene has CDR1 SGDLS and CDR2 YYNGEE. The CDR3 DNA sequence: TGTGCCAGCAGCTACACGGGAAGGGCATCCACAGATACGCAGTATTTT. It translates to CASSYTGRASTDTQYF.

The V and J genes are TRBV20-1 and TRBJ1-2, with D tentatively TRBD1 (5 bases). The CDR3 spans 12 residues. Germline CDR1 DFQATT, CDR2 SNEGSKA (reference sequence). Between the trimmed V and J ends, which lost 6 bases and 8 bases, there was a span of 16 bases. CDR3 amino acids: CSADPQDAGYTF. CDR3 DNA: TGCAGTGCCGACCCACAGGACGCGGGCTACACCTTC.

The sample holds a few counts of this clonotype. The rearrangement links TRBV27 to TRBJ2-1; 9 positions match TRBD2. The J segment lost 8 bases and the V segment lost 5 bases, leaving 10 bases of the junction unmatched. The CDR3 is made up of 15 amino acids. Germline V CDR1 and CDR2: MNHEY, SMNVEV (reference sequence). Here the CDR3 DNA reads TGTGCCAGCAGTCCCCGGGTAGCGGGAGATCATGAGCAGTTCTTC. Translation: CASSPRVAGDHEQFF.

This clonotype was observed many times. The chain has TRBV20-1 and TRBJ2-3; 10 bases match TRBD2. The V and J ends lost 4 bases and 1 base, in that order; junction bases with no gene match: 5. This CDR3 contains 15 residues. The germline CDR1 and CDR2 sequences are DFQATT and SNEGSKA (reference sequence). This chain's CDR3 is CSAKVAGGRTDTQYF. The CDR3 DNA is TGCAGTGCTAAGGTAGCGGGAGGACGCACAGATACGCAGTATTTT.

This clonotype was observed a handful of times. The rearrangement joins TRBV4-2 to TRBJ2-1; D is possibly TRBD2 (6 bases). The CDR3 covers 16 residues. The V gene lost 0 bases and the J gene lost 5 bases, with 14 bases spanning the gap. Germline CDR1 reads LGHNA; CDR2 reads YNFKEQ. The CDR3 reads CASSQDWSGSNNEQFF. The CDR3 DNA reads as TGTGCCAGCAGCCAAGATTGGAGCGGGTCCAACAATGAGCAGTTCTTC.

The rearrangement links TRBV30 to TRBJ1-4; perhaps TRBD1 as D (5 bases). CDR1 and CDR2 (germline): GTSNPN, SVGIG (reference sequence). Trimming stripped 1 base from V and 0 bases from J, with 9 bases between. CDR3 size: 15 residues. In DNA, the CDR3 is TGTGCCTGGAGTGCAGGGTATGCAACTAATGAAAAACTGTTTTTT. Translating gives CAWSAGYATNEKLFF.

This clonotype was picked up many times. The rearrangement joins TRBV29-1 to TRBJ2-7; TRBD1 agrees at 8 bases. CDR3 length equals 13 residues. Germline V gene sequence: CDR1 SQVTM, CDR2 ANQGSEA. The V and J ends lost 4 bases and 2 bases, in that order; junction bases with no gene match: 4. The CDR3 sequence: CSVVGQATYEQYF. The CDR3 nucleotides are TGCAGCGTTGTGGGACAGGCGACCTACGAGCAGTACTTC.

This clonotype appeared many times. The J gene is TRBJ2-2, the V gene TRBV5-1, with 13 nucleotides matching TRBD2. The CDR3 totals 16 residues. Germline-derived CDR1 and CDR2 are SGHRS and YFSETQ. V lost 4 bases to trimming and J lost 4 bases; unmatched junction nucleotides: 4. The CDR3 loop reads CASSPGLAGATGELFF. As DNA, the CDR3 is TGCGCCAGCAGCCCCGGACTAGCGGGAGCCACCGGGGAGCTGTTTTTT.

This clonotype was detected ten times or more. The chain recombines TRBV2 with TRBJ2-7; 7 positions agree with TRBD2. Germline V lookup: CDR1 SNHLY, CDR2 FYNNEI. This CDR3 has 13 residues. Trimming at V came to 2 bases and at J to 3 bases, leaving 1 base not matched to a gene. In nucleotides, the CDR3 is TGTGCCAGCAGTGAACGGACTAGCTACGAGCAGTACTTC. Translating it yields CASSERTSYEQYF. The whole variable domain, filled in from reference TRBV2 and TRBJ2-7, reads EPEVTQTPSHQVTQMGQEVILRCVPISNHLYFYWYRQILGQKVEFLVSFYNNEISEKSEIFDDQFSVERPDGSNFTLKIRSTKLEDSAMYFCASSERTSYEQYFGPGTRLTVT.